The 23 T cell receptor beta chains below all came from one sample that was sequenced in a study of cytomegalovirus exposure and HLA in healthy donors. Data came from immunoSEQ multiplex PCR; TCRdb stores just in-frame clones and leaves some out. The data contain 120,000 or so clones, more than 70% of them singletons. The specimen was PBMCs. Receptors originate from a man aged 25 to 40 in good health and CMV-seronegative.

This clone occurred once. The CDR3 here is CASSSAGYDYEQYF. The CDR3 DNA sequence: TGTGCCAGCAGCTCCGCAGGATACGACTACGAGCAGTACTTC. V is TRBV11-2 and J is TRBJ2-7; D uncertain. From germline, CDR1 is SGHAT and CDR2 FQNNGV. V lost 4 bases and J 3 bases, leaving 13 bases between the germline ends. This CDR3 comprises 14 residues.

The gene calls are TRBV27 and TRBJ2-2, with D tentatively TRBD2 (7 bases). The CDR3 runs to 15 residues. The germline CDR1 and CDR2 sequences are MNHEY and SMNVEV (reference sequence). Trimming took 5 bases from V and 6 from J, leaving 16 bases between them. This CDR3 reads CASSRERGRAGELFF. The CDR3 nucleotides are TGTGCCAGCAGTCGAGAGAGGGGGAGGGCCGGGGAGCTGTTTTTT.

The rearrangement uses TRBV7-2 and TRBJ1-1; D may be TRBD1 (5 bases). The germline V and J ends were trimmed by 1 base and 5 bases, with 14 bases remaining between them. CDR1 is SGHTA, CDR2 FQGNSA, per germline. This CDR3 has 15 residues. Written as DNA, the CDR3 is TGTGCCAGCAGCTTAGGGGTCGGGGGAACGACTGAAGCTTTCTTT. Amino acids: CASSLGVGGTTEAFF. Supplemented by reference TRBV7-2 and TRBJ1-1, the full variable domain reads GAGVSQSPSNKVTEKGKDVELRCDPISGHTALYWYRQSLGQGLEFLIYFQGNSAPDKSGLPSDRFSAERTGGSVSTLTIQRTQQEDSAVYLCASSLGVGGTTEAFFGQGTRLTVV.

In its sample, this clone was seen a few times. The chain recombines TRBV6-4 with TRBJ1-5; D not certain. The CDR3 runs to 15 residues. From germline, CDR1 is MRHNA and CDR2 SNTAGT. Trimming removed 2 bases from V and 9 bases from J, with 17 bases in between. The CDR3 DNA is TGTGCCAGCAGTGACACACTCAGAGGAGGCCGGCCCCAGCATTTT. Protein product: CASSDTLRGGRPQHF.

This CDR3 reads CATRTDTNYGYTF. DNA for the CDR3: TGCGCCACCAGGACGGACACCAACTATGGCTACACCTTC. V usage is TRBV5-1 and J usage is TRBJ1-2, with D perhaps TRBD1 (5 bases). The CDR3 covers 13 residues. The V and J ends lost 9 bases and 2 bases respectively, with 14 bases between them. CDR1 is SGHRS, CDR2 YFSETQ, per germline.

The chain uses TRBV7-3 and TRBJ2-1; no firm D call. Germline CDR1 reads SGHTA; CDR2 reads FQGTGA. Trimming took 3 bases from V and 9 from J, leaving 15 bases between them. The CDR3 contains 14 residues. CDR3 coding DNA: TGTGCCAGCAGCTTCAATCAAGGAGTTCCTGAGCAGTTCTTC. The encoded protein is CASSFNQGVPEQFF.

V is TRBV7-6 and J is TRBJ1-1; 7 bases agree with TRBD1. The CDR3 loop spans 13 amino acids. Losses at the gene ends were 5 bases for V and 4 bases for J; bases not matched to a gene: 4. Germline V gene data show CDR1 as SGHVS and CDR2 as FNYEAQ. The CDR3 nucleotides read TGTGCCAGCAGCGCAAACAGGGGCACTGAAGCTTTCTTT. Translation gives CASSANRGTEAFF.

V usage is TRBV6-4 and J usage is TRBJ2-6; maybe TRBD2 (6 bases). CDR3 size: 15 residues. Between the trimmed V and J ends, which lost 5 bases and 4 bases, there was a span of 12 bases. Germline CDR1 is MRHNA and CDR2 is SNTAGT. The CDR3 here is CASSPAGLGANVLTF. CDR3 DNA: TGTGCCAGCAGTCCCGCGGGGCTGGGGGCCAACGTCCTGACTTTC.

The chain combines TRBV2 with TRBJ2-7, with 8 bases identical to TRBD2. Germline values: CDR1 SNHLY, CDR2 FYNNEI. The CDR3 spans 12 residues. Trimming cost V 11 bases and J 7 bases; bases outside gene matches: 10. This CDR3 is CAQGEGGREQYF. CDR3 sequence (DNA): TGTGCCCAGGGAGAGGGCGGGAGGGAGCAGTACTTC.

The chain combines TRBV5-1 with TRBJ1-4, with 7 bases that match TRBD1. This CDR3 is 16 amino acids long. Per germline, CDR1 SGHRS and CDR2 YFSETQ. Trimming took 4 bases from V and 5 from J; bases not matched to a gene: 11. As DNA, the CDR3 is TGCGCCAGCAGCCGAGGGTCCGGGACAGTGAATGAAAAACTGTTTTTT. It translates to CASSRGSGTVNEKLFF. Together with reference TRBV5-1 and TRBJ1-4, the CDR3 gives the full variable domain: KAGVTQTPRYLIKTRGQQVTLSCSPISGHRSVSWYQQTPGQGLQFLFEYFSETQRNKGNFPGRFSGRQFSNSRSEMNVSTLELGDSALYLCASSRGSGTVNEKLFFGSGTQLSVL.

The chain employs TRBV30 and TRBJ2-5; no clear D gene. The CDR3 has 11 residues. V was cut by 4 bases and J by 5 bases, with 8 bases left in between. Looked up from germline, CDR1 is GTSNPN and CDR2 is SVGIG (reference sequence). DNA of the CDR3: TGTGCCTGGATTCAGTGGGAGACCCAGTACTTC. This translates into CAWIQWETQYF.

The rearrangement uses TRBV18 and TRBJ2-2; D remains unclear. The CDR3 runs to 12 residues. Germline CDR1 is KGHSH and CDR2 is LQKENI. Trimming removed 4 bases at V and 5 bases at J, with 5 bases between. DNA of the CDR3: TGTGCCAGCTCACATCCGACCGGGGAGCTGTTTTTT. Residues: CASSHPTGELFF.

The genes are TRBV7-9 and TRBJ1-1; 8 bases are shared with TRBD1. V shed 5 bases and J 12 bases; nucleotides not matched to a gene: 17. The CDR3 extends over 15 amino acids. CDR1 and CDR2 (germline): SEHNR, FQNEAQ (reference sequence). In DNA, the CDR3 is TGTGCCAGCAGCCCAAGACAGGGGAGCACTCTGGGAACTTTCTTT. Translating gives CASSPRQGSTLGTFF.

The chain links TRBV14 to TRBJ2-7; a possible D gene is TRBD2 (6 bases). Trimming left V 3 bases short and J 4 bases short, with 10 bases between. The CDR3 contains 13 residues. Per the germline V gene, CDR1 is SGHDN and CDR2 is FVKESK. The CDR3 protein is CASSQGLAYEQYF. CDR3 nucleotides: TGTGCCAGCAGCCAGGGACTTGCATACGAGCAGTACTTC.

The chain joins TRBV29-1 to TRBJ1-2, with 12 bases matching TRBD1. Unmatched junction bases numbered 4, after V lost 4 bases and J lost 7 bases. Per germline, CDR1 SQVTM and CDR2 ANQGSEA. CDR3 length: 13 residues. The chain's CDR3 is CSVAGTGGFGYTF. DNA for the CDR3: TGCAGCGTTGCTGGGACAGGGGGCTTTGGCTACACCTTC.

This clone was recorded only once. The chain has TRBV10-2 and TRBJ2-1, with D tentatively TRBD2 (5 bases). The V gene's germline CDR1 is WSHSY and CDR2 SAAADI. The ends were cut back, 8 bases at V and 2 bases at J, with 10 bases in the middle. The CDR3 is made up of 13 amino acids. CDR3: CASAAETYNEQFF. In nucleotides, the CDR3 is TGCGCCAGCGCAGCGGAAACCTACAATGAGCAGTTCTTC.

V gene TRBV4-1 combines with J gene TRBJ2-7; 11 bases align to TRBD1. The germline gives CDR1 MGHRA, CDR2 YSYEKL. The J segment lost 2 bases and the V segment lost 2 bases, leaving 8 bases of the junction unmatched. CDR3 length equals 17 residues. The CDR3 loop reads CASSQTPRGQGAYEQYF. The CDR3 nucleotides read TGCGCCAGCAGCCAAACGCCCAGGGGACAGGGGGCCTACGAGCAGTACTTC.

Note on this clone: Other DNA sequences within the sample encode an identical CDR3. The V and J genes are TRBV5-1 and TRBJ2-3; 9 bases match TRBD2. J lost 1 base, V lost 0 bases, and 0 bases had no gene match. From germline, CDR1 is SGHRS and CDR2 YFSETQ. The CDR3 has 15 residues. CDR3 sequence (DNA): TGCGCCAGCAGCTTGGGACTAGCGGGCACAGATACGCAGTATTTT. Translated, it gives CASSLGLAGTDTQYF.

The gene calls are TRBV30 and TRBJ2-7; 7 positions match TRBD2. Germline CDR1 reads GTSNPN; CDR2 reads SVGIG (reference sequence). J gave up 0 bases and V 0 bases, and 5 bases lay outside the gene matches. The CDR3 is 15 residues long. CDR3 sequence (DNA): TGTGCCTGGAGTGTCTGGCGGGAGATCTCCTACGAGCAGTACTTC. Protein: CAWSVWREISYEQYF.

Points on this clone: The sample carries other DNA sequences with the same CDR3. This sequence joins TRBV7-9 and TRBJ2-7; D perhaps matches TRBD2 (5 bases). The CDR3 consists of 13 residues. V lost 2 bases and J 1 base, leaving 6 bases between the germline ends. Germline loops: CDR1 SEHNR, CDR2 FQNEAQ (reference sequence). The DNA of the CDR3 is TGTGCCAGCAGCTTACCGGGATCCTACGAGCAGTACTTC. This gives the protein CASSLPGSYEQYF. The variable domain in full, completed from reference TRBV7-9 and TRBJ2-7, reads DTGVSQNPRHKITKRGQNVTFRCDPISEHNRLYWYRQTLGQGPEFLTYFQNEAQLEKSRLLSDRFSAERPKGSFSTLEIQRTEQGDSAMYLCASSLPGSYEQYFGPGTRLTVT.

The chain employs TRBV6-1 and TRBJ2-7; D might be TRBD2 (5 bases). From germline, CDR1 is MNHNS and CDR2 SASEGT. The CDR3 extends over 14 amino acids. V lost 2 bases, J lost 6 bases, and 14 bases lay in between. CDR3 in amino acids: CASSEPGVSAEQYF. The CDR3 coding sequence is TGTGCCAGCAGTGAACCCGGGGTCTCGGCCGAGCAGTACTTC.

The V call is TRBV7-9, the J call TRBJ2-5; D unresolved. Germline-derived CDR1 and CDR2 are SEHNR and FQNEAQ (reference sequence). V lost 4 bases and J lost 5, with 2 bases in between. This CDR3 spans 10 amino acids. This CDR3 reads CASSSETQYF. CDR3 nucleotide sequence: TGTGCCAGCAGCTCGGAGACCCAGTACTTC.

In this sample, this clone turned up a few times. Other DNA sequences within the sample encode an identical CDR3. This chain joins TRBV19 and TRBJ2-7, with D hard to call. The CDR3 sequence is 11 residues long. Germline V gives CDR1 LNHDA, CDR2 SQIVND (reference sequence). V was trimmed by 5 bases and J by 3 bases, leaving 5 bases between them. The CDR3 sequence is CASSRGYEQYF. The CDR3 DNA is TGTGCCAGTAGTCGAGGCTACGAGCAGTACTTC.